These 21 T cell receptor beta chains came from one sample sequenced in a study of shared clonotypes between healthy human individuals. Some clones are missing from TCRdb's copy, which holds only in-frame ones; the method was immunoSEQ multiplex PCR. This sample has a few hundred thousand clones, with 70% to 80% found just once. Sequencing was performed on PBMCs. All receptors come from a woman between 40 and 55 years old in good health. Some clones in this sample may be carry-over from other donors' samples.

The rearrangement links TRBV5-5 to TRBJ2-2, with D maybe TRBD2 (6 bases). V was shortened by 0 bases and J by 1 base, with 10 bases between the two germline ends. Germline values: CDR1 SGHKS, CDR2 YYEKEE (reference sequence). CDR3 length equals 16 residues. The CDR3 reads CASSLGAGLNTGELFF. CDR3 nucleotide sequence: TGTGCCAGCAGCTTGGGAGCGGGTTTGAACACCGGGGAGCTGTTTTTT.

CDR3 DNA sequence: TGTGCCAGCAGCCGAGACAGGTCTGAGACCCAGTACTTC. This encodes CASSRDRSETQYF. The chain links TRBV7-9 to TRBJ2-5; TRBD1 is a possible D gene (6 bases). V was clipped by 5 bases and J by 5 bases, with 12 bases between them. The CDR3 has 13 amino acids. CDR1 and CDR2 from the germline V gene are SEHNR and FQNEAQ (reference sequence). Full variable domain (outside the CDR3, taken from reference TRBV7-9 and TRBJ2-5): DTGVSQNPRHKITKRGQNVTFRCDPISEHNRLYWYRQTLGQGPEFLTYFQNEAQLEKSRLLSDRFSAERPKGSFSTLEIQRTEQGDSAMYLCASSRDRSETQYFGPGTRLLVL.

The CDR3 DNA reads as TGTGCCAGCAGTTTGGAAATCTCTAGCACAGATACGCAGTATTTT. Its protein is CASSLEISSTDTQYF. V is TRBV28 and J is TRBJ2-3, with D unresolved. This CDR3 spans 15 amino acids. Trimming took 3 bases from V and 0 from J, leaving 10 bases between them. The germline V gene has CDR1 MDHEN and CDR2 SYDVKM.

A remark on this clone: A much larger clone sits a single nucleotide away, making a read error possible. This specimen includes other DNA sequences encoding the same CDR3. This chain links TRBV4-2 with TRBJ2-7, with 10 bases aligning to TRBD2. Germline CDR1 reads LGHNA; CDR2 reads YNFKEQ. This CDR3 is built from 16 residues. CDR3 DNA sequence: TGTGCCAGCAGCCAAGACGCGGCTAGCGGGGGCTACGAGCAGTACTTT. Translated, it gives CASSQDAASGGYEQYF.

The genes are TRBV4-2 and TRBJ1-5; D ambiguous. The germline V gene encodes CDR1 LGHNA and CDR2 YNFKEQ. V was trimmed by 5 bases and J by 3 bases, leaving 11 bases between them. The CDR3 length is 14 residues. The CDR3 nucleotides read TGTGCCAGCAGCAACGGGGAGGACAATCAGCCCCAGCATTTT. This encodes CASSNGEDNQPQHF.

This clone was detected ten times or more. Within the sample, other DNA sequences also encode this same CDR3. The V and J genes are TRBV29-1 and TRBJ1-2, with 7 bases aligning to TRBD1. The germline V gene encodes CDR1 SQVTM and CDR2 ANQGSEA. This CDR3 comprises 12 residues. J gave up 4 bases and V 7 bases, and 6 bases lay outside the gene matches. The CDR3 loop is CSAQGGIYGYTF. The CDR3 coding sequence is TGCAGCGCCCAGGGGGGGATCTATGGCTACACCTTC.

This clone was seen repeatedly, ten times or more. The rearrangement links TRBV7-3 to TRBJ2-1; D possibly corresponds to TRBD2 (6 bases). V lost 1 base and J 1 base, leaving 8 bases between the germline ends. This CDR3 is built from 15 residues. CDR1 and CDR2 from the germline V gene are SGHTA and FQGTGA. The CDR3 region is CASSLNAGSYNEQFF. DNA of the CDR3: TGTGCCAGCAGCTTAAATGCGGGGTCCTACAATGAGCAGTTCTTC.

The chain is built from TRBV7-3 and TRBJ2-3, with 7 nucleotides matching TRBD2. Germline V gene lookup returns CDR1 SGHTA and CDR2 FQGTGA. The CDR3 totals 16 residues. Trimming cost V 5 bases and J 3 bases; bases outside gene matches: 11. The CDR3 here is CASSPRTGGGTDTQYF. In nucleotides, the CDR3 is TGTGCCAGCAGCCCCCGGACGGGAGGTGGGACAGATACGCAGTATTTT.

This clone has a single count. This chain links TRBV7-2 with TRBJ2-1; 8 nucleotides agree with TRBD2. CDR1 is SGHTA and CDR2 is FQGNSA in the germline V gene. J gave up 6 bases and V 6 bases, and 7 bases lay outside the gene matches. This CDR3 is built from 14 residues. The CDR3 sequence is CASRRLANTNEQFF. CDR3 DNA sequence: TGTGCCAGCAGGCGACTAGCGAACACCAATGAGCAGTTCTTC.

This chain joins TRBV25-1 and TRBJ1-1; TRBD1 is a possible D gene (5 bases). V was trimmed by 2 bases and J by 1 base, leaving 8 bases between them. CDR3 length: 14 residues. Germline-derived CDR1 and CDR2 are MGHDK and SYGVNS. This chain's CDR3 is CASSESQGNTEAFF. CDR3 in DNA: TGTGCCAGCAGTGAAAGTCAGGGGAACACTGAAGCTTTCTTT. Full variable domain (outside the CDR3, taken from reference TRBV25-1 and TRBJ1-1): EADIYQTPRYLVIGTGKKITLECSQTMGHDKMYWYQQDPGMELHLIHYSYGVNSTEKGDLSSESTVSRIRTEHFPLTLESARPSHTSQYLCASSESQGNTEAFFGQGTRLTVV.

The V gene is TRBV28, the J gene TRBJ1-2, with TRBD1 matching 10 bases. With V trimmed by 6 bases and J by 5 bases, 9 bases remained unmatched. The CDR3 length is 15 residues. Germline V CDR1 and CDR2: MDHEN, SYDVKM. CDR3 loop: CASRLLGTGDYGYTF. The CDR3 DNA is TGTGCCAGCAGACTCCTTGGGACAGGGGATTATGGCTACACCTTC.

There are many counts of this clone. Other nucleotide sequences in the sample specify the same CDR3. For the CDR3, the DNA is TGCGCCAGCAGCCAAGGACAGCTTAGCAATCAGCCCCAGCATTTT. This sequence encodes CASSQGQLSNQPQHF. The J gene is TRBJ1-5, the V gene TRBV4-1, with TRBD1 as a possible D gene (5 bases). Looked up from germline, CDR1 is MGHRA and CDR2 is YSYEKL. Deletions cut 1 base from V and 0 bases from J, with 7 bases between. The CDR3 is made up of 15 amino acids.

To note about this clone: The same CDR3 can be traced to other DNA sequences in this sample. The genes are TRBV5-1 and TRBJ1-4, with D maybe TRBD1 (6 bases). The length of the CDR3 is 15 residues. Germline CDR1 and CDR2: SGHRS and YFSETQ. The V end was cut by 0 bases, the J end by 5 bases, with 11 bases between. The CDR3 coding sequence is TGCGCCAGCAGCTTGGTCGGTCAGGGGAATGAAAAACTGTTTTTT. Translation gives CASSLVGQGNEKLFF.

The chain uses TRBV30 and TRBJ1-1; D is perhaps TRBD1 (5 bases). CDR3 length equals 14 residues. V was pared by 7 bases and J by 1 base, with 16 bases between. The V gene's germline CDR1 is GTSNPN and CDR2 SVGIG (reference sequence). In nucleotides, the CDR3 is TGTGCCTCCACCTGGGGGACGCCGAACACTGAAGCTTTCTTT. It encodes CASTWGTPNTEAFF.

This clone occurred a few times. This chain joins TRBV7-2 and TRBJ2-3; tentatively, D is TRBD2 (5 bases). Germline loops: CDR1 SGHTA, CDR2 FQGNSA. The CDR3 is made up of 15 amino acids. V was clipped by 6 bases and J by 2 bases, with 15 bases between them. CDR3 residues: CASSRSAGFTDTQYF. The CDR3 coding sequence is TGTGCCAGCAGTCGGTCGGCGGGTTTCACAGATACGCAGTATTTT.

DNA of the CDR3: TGTGCCAGCAAACCCACCGGGGGCAATCAGCCCCAGCATTTT. It is translated as CASKPTGGNQPQHF. The gene calls are TRBV6-1 and TRBJ1-5; D remains ambiguous. Germline V gene sequence: CDR1 MNHNS, CDR2 SASEGT. Trimming pared 7 bases from V and 2 bases from J, leaving 12 bases between. This CDR3 is built from 14 residues.

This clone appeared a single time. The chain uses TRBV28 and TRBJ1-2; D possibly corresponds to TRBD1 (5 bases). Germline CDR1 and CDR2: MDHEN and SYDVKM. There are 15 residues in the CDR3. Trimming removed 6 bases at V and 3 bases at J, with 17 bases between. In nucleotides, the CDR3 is TGTGCCAGCAGCCCGGGGGTGGCAGACCACTATGGCTACACCTTC. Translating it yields CASSPGVADHYGYTF.

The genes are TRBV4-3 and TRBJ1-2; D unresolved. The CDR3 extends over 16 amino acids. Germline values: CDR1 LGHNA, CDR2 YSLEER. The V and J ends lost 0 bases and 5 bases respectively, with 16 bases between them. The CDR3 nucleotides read TGCGCCAGCAGCCAAGATCATTTTCAGATTGATTATGGCTACACCTTC. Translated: CASSQDHFQIDYGYTF.

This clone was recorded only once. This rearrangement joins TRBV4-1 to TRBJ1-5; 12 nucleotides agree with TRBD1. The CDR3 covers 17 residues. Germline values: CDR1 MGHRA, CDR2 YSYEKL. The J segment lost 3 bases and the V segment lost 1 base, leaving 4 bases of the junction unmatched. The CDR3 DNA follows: TGCGCCAGCAGCCAAGGGGGGACAGGGGGCTTCAATCAGCCCCAGCATTTT. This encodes CASSQGGTGGFNQPQHF.

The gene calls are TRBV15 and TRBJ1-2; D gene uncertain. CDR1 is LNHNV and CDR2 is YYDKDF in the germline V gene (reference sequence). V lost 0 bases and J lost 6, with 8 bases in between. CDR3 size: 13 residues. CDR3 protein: CATSRDDGNGYTF. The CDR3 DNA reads TGTGCCACCAGCAGAGATGACGGTAATGGCTACACCTTC.

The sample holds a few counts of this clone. The CDR3 loop is CASRGARGGTEAFF. Here the CDR3 DNA reads TGTGCCAGCAGGGGAGCCAGGGGCGGCACTGAAGCTTTCTTT. The chain is built from TRBV2 and TRBJ1-1, with D maybe TRBD1 (6 bases). In germline, CDR1 is SNHLY, CDR2 FYNNEI. The CDR3 runs to 14 residues. Deletions cut 6 bases from V and 4 bases from J, with 15 bases between.